This paragraph covers one T cell receptor (beta chain) sequence. This clone appeared a few times. Its binding antigen is unknown. Within one base of it there is no much larger clone, and no base qualities were kept. The data stem from a study of cytomegalovirus exposure and HLA in healthy donors (dated by TCRdb to about 2017). Turning to the overall study: An earlier analysis of about 560 of the donors reported about 280 Gb of sequence data and around 120 million unique TCR beta sequences obtained from 180 million or so T cells. About 280 gigabases of sequencing data and tens of millions of unique TCR sequences made up an early release that covered about 640 HLA-typed donors. Of the 350 to 450 genotyped donors, less than 85% were placed in the genetic ancestry cluster associated with self-reported Caucasian donors. The study aimed to test whether cataloging public T cell receptors could reveal signatures of past pathogen exposure. The T cell repertoires of around 670 subjects were profiled by immunosequencing and related to cytomegalovirus serostatus. In addition to the first cohort of roughly 670 subjects, a separate validation cohort of under 150 different subjects was used. To predict cytomegalovirus infection status, the study combined high-throughput TCR immunosequencing, statistical association of individual TCRs with disease status, and machine learning. To study patterns of TCR occurrence, a later analysis re-analyzed previously published TCR beta repertoires from hundreds of donors and added high-resolution HLA genotyping. Rather than using new phenotypic data, the later analysis identified candidate immune exposures from TCR beta sequences and from how often those sequences occurred across donors. In an earlier analysis of a few hundred of the donors, high-throughput TCR beta sequencing was used to judge whether each TCR beta V gene segment behaved as functional or pseudogenic. Donor age, sex, ethnicity and CMV serostatus were collected together with the repertoire data. In a later genetic analysis, genome-wide SNP genotypes for about 55% of the 666 donors were used, and that subset was treated as a discovery cohort. Every repertoire in the discovery cohort had been generated on one and the same sequencing platform. HLA typing covered class I and class II loci at four-digit resolution. Typing coverage varied by locus: 629-630 donors for A, B, C, DRB1 and DQB1; 500 to 550 for DQA1; approximately 610 for DPA1; fewer than 480 for DPB1. Because of strong linkage in the cohort, roughly five DR-DQ haplotypes were treated as single units for association and clustering. Among some 410 genotyped donors of the cohort, an average of roughly 230,000 unique TCR beta nucleotide sequences was sequenced per donor, of which roughly 17% were non-productive.

The cohort comprised around 690 healthy bone marrow donors. All cohort members were sampled while nominally healthy, although unrecorded immune exposures were likely present. The donor was CMV seropositive and belonged to the group of a few hundred seropositive cohort members. A peripheral blood sample was collected from each donor, and TCR beta sequencing was performed on peripheral blood mononuclear cells. The Qiagen DNeasy Blood Extraction Kit was used to extract genomic DNA from the blood cell samples. Library creation used the immunoSEQ multiplex PCR assay. For the multiplex PCR, a mixture combining 60 forward primers for TCR Vbeta segments and 13 reverse primers for TCR Jbeta segments was used. The CDR3 region of rearranged TCR beta genes was amplified from genomic DNA by a multiplex PCR assay. Amplified TCR beta libraries were sequenced as 87-base-pair reads on the Illumina HiSeq System. The source study handled its data this way. A later analysis tallied about 77 million unique TCR beta chains across the 660 or so repertoires, and around 12 million of those chains were shared by two or more donors. A nearest-neighbor algorithm error-corrected the raw reads and collapsed the reads into unique sequences, merging closely related sequences to remove PCR and sequencing errors. Alignment of CDR3 sequences to IMGT reference sequences was used to assign V, D and J gene segments. For a sequence to be retained, a match of at least six nucleotides was required to both a V gene segment and a J gene segment. A rearrangement was called productive if the CDR3 had no stop codons and remained in frame with V and J, and every other rearrangement was called non-productive. Following IMGT convention, CDR3 was defined as the stretch from the second conserved V-encoded cysteine to the conserved J-encoded phenylalanine. The earlier analysis of roughly 590 of the donors excluded sequences that lacked an unambiguous match to a single V gene segment. An earlier analysis of 587 of the donors classified V segments as functional when productive rearrangements were above 56.7% and as segregating when the standard deviation between donors was above 5%. A statistical classification framework was built for diagnosing cytomegalovirus status from the catalog of TCR beta chain sequences. In a later analysis, TCR nucleotide sequences were compared against IMGT/GENE-DB human TR gene sequences so that V and J genes could be assigned. In a later analysis, CDR3 sequences and most-parsimonious VDJ recombination scenarios were assigned using the TCRdist pipeline. In a later analysis, each TCR beta chain was defined by its CDR3 amino acid sequence together with its V-gene family, and reads without a unique V-gene family were excluded. A later analysis removed 592 highly shared, low-generation-probability nucleotide sequences to deal with suspected cross-contamination and a sequencing artifact. In a later analysis, a clonal expansion index was calculated for each public chain from normalized within-repertoire ranks of inferred template counts. Generation probabilities in a later analysis came from a VDJ recombination model fitted to out-of-frame rearrangements, and those results were checked against IGoR. In a later analysis, hypergeometric tests were used to score TCR-TCR, TCR-HLA and TCR-CMV co-occurrence, with a repertoire-size bias correction applied to TCR pairs. In a later analysis, false discovery rates were estimated by permuting HLA or CMV assignments 20 times. In a later analysis, co-occurring TCRs were grouped using DBSCAN, and TCRdist sequence similarity was added for clustering within HLA-allele-positive subsets. Co-occurrence clustering excluded repertoires with fewer than 30,000 or more than 120,000 public chains, plus five with anomalous nucleotide sharing. Sourced from immuneACCESS, this table was stored by TCRdb with only in-frame sequences that have V and J called. A share of the clones is absent; for the studies checked, an unresolved V gene accounts for under half, and the remainder has no known explanation. V and J calls and clone size come straight from that table; D and trimming were deduced from the DNA. Counted in this sample were approximately 180,000 clones; roughly 79% of them appeared once. Together, the top ten hold 5% to 8% of the sample.

Overall results and qualifications from the work: Correlated functional status among segregating V segments might reflect linkage disequilibrium, but an unknown experimental factor could not be ruled out. When HLA alleles, especially DR and DQ, strongly co-occurred, TCR associations were difficult to assign to individual alleles. Most CMV-associated TCR beta chains appeared to be HLA-restricted in a later analysis, and the HLA associations seemed to be driven largely by CMV exposure. Because the 87-base-pair reads could not distinguish some IMGT-functional V segments, including TRBV6-2 and TRBV6-3, those segments were excluded. The classifier was reported to diagnose cytomegalovirus status with high specificity and sensitivity in both the original cohort and the validation cohort. An association between a missense DCLRE1C variant and V-gene and J-gene trimming of TCR beta chains was found in a later genetic analysis and replicated in an independent cohort. Only TCR beta chains were sequenced in this cohort, and the absence of alpha or paired-chain data limited detectable features. A further reported finding was that TCR beta sequences accurately predicted the HLA-A and HLA-B alleles for most subjects in the first cohort. In a later analysis, HLA-associated TCR beta chains showed more clonal expansion and lower generation probabilities than non-associated chains that were equally common. The authors suggested that the approach could potentially be generalized to other disease states and immunological phenotypes. According to a later analysis, parvovirus B19, influenza, CMV and Epstein-Barr virus appeared linked to several top co-occurrence clusters. The study listed 150 to 200 TCR beta chains as associated with cytomegalovirus. In a later analysis, some 17,000 TCR beta sequences were associated with specific HLA alleles at a false discovery rate of 0.05. CMV serostatus was the only immune exposure information available for the cohort. According to a later genetic analysis, donors in an Asian-associated ancestry cluster had fewer N-insertions in productive TCRs than the roughly 660-donor mean. A cluster of highly shared sequence variants was judged likely to be a technical artifact of the sequencing pipeline. The presence/absence analyses assumed that sequencing depth was roughly uniform across donors, and that assumption may not be true. Three of the identified cytomegalovirus-associated TCR beta chains were confirmed in vitro to be specific for cytomegalovirus antigens. Because HLA typing was unavailable for some donors at each locus, only the typed subset was used in association tests. The earlier analysis of some 560 of the donors excluded roughly 17 rarely observed V segments, including chromosome 9 orphons, because counts were too low. In an earlier analysis of fewer than 700 of the donors, most TCR beta V segments appeared in productive rearrangements about 90% or about 30% of the time, broadly matching IMGT annotations. While some public TCRs were present in many individuals, most TCR sequences turned up only very rarely across donors. A later analysis found that TCR association rates varied across HLA loci, with DRB1 alleles showing the most associated TCRs and HLA-C alleles the fewest.

CDR1 and CDR2 are drawn from the germline V gene: SGHNT, YENEEA. Compared with germline, V lacks 5 bases and J lacks 3 bases; bases without a gene match: 3. The CDR3 numbers 14 residues from cysteine through phenylalanine. Just the 42-base CDR3 DNA is kept, in frame starting at base 1. The source of this sequence is a man aged 35 to 55 in good health and CMV-seropositive. Sequencing was performed on PBMCs. The chain is made from TRBV11-3 and TRBJ2-7, with 11 bases in between that match TRBD2. The CDR3 region: CASSDGTSGYEQYF. The DNA is TGTGCCAGCAGCGACGGGACTAGCGGCTACGAGCAGTACTTC.